These 27 T cell receptor beta chains share one sample of origin, sequenced in a study of cytomegalovirus exposure and HLA in healthy donors. Use of 60 Vbeta and 13 Jbeta primers characterized the PCR. Clones were sequenced by immunoSEQ multiplex PCR, and TCRdb holds only the in-frame ones, with some missing. The data contain under 110,000 clones, more than 60% of them singletons. Sample: PBMCs. The receptors come from a woman aged 45 to 65 in good health and CMV-seropositive.

The V call is TRBV7-9, the J call TRBJ1-4; 7 nucleotides agree with TRBD1. V shed 1 base, J shed 7 bases, and the junction held 12 bases outside the gene matches. CDR3 length: 17 amino acids. Germline CDR1 is SEHNR and CDR2 is FQNEAQ (reference sequence). CDR3 sequence reads: CASSLVRSGTDLEKLFF. The CDR3 DNA sequence: TGTGCCAGCAGCTTAGTACGCTCCGGGACAGATCTTGAAAAACTGTTTTTT.

This clone was observed a single time. V gene TRBV30 combines with J gene TRBJ2-3; 10 bases map to TRBD2. Germline assignment: CDR1 GTSNPN and CDR2 SVGIG (reference sequence). V was pared by 6 bases and J by 4 bases, with 7 bases of the junction left unmatched. This CDR3 is 14 amino acids long. The CDR3 here is CACTGTSVPDTQYF. CDR3 DNA: TGTGCCTGTACCGGGACTAGCGTCCCAGATACGCAGTATTTT. Full variable domain (remainder filled in from reference TRBV30 and TRBJ2-3): SQTIHQWPATLVQPVGSPLSLECTVEGTSNPNLYWYRQAAGRGLQLLFYSVGIGQISSEVPQNLSASRPQDRQFILSSKKLLLSDSGFYLCACTGTSVPDTQYFGPGTRLTVL.

The V call is TRBV30, the J call TRBJ1-5, with D tentatively TRBD1 (5 bases). There are 13 residues in the CDR3. V shed 5 bases and J shed 3 bases, with 11 bases lying between them. Germline V gives CDR1 GTSNPN, CDR2 SVGIG (reference sequence). This chain's CDR3 is CAWEQGLNQPQHF. CDR3 nucleotide sequence: TGTGCCTGGGAGCAGGGACTCAATCAGCCCCAGCATTTT. The variable domain in full, with the rest retrieved from reference TRBV30 and TRBJ1-5, is SQTIHQWPATLVQPVGSPLSLECTVEGTSNPNLYWYRQAAGRGLQLLFYSVGIGQISSEVPQNLSASRPQDRQFILSSKKLLLSDSGFYLCAWEQGLNQPQHFGDGTRLSIL.

This clone has only one observation. This sequence joins TRBV5-6 and TRBJ2-7; a weak D match, TRBD1 (5 bases). Germline V gene sequence: CDR1 SGHDT, CDR2 YYEEEE. The V gene lost 3 bases and the J gene lost 3 bases, with 10 bases spanning the gap. This CDR3 spans 13 amino acids. CDR3 sequence reads: CASSWGRGYEQYF. The CDR3 region has the DNA TGTGCCAGCAGCTGGGGCAGAGGCTACGAGCAGTACTTC.

The CDR3 here is CASSLDPRGAGELFF. In DNA form, the CDR3 reads TGTGCCAGCAGCCTGGACCCCAGGGGGGCCGGGGAGCTGTTTTTT. The rearrangement links TRBV7-9 to TRBJ2-2; weak D call: TRBD1 (7 bases). CDR1 is SEHNR and CDR2 is FQNEAQ in the germline V gene (reference sequence). Trimming removed 5 bases at V and 6 bases at J, with 16 bases between. The CDR3 sequence is 15 residues long.

A note on this clone: Germline and junction disagree at one end, which may indicate a read error. The gene calls are TRBV19 and TRBJ2-7; 8 bases line up with TRBD1. CDR1 and CDR2 from the germline V gene are LNHDA and SQIVND (reference sequence). This CDR3 has 14 amino acids. Here the CDR3 reads CAGSETGATYEQYF. The CDR3, as DNA: TGTGCCGGTAGTGAGACAGGGGCTACCTACGAGCAGTACTTC.

The chain recombines TRBV6-5 with TRBJ1-2; the D gene is possibly TRBD1 (5 bases). Trimming took off 8 bases at V and 5 bases at J, with 18 bases between the two ends. Germline V CDR1 and CDR2: MNHEY, SVGAGI. The CDR3 is 14 residues long. CDR3 protein: CASGQPQDGYGYTF. The CDR3 DNA follows: TGTGCCAGCGGACAACCTCAAGATGGGTATGGCTACACCTTC.

This chain uses TRBV5-1 with TRBJ2-2; 8 nucleotides line up with TRBD2. Germline loops: CDR1 SGHRS, CDR2 YFSETQ. The CDR3 runs 18 residues. The J segment lost 2 bases and the V segment lost 4 bases, leaving 13 bases of the junction unmatched. The CDR3: CASSPRAPGGANTGELFF. In DNA form, the CDR3 reads TGCGCCAGCAGCCCGCGCGCCCCCGGGGGGGCAAACACCGGGGAGCTGTTTTTT.

This clone was observed once. The genes are TRBV30 and TRBJ2-7, with TRBD1 matching over 10 bases. The CDR3 has 12 residues. Germline V gives CDR1 GTSNPN, CDR2 SVGIG (reference sequence). Unmatched junction bases numbered 0, after V lost 5 bases and J lost 2 bases. The CDR3 DNA is TGTGCCTGGGGACAGGGGGCCTACGAGCAGTACTTC. Protein sequence: CAWGQGAYEQYF.

The chain is built from TRBV6-1 and TRBJ2-5; D is perhaps TRBD2 (6 bases). The end of the DNA aligns better with TRBJ2-7, so the J call may be wrong. From germline, CDR1 is MNHNS and CDR2 SASEGT. The CDR3 contains 15 residues. CDR3 amino acids: CASSPTGLLGGEQYF. Written as DNA, the CDR3 is TGTGCCAGCAGCCCTACGGGACTTCTCGGAGGCGAGCAGTACTTC.

The chain joins TRBV14 to TRBJ1-3; TRBD1 agrees at 8 bases. This CDR3 has 19 residues. Trimming cost V 2 bases and J 5 bases; bases outside gene matches: 17. CDR1 SGHDN and CDR2 FVKESK come from the germline V gene. This CDR3 is CASSQTTGAITTPRNTIYF. The DNA of the CDR3 is TGTGCCAGCAGCCAAACGACAGGGGCCATAACCACCCCTCGAAACACCATATATTTT.

The chain has TRBV29-1 and TRBJ2-7, with D hard to call. The germline V and J ends were trimmed by 6 bases and 0 bases, with 9 bases remaining between them. Germline CDR1 and CDR2: SQVTM and ANQGSEA. There are 12 residues in the CDR3. CDR3 in DNA: TGCAGCGTCACATCAGGCTCCTACGAGCAGTACTTC. It translates to CSVTSGSYEQYF.

This clone was seen once. The chain combines TRBV11-1 with TRBJ1-2; 9 nucleotides line up with TRBD1. This CDR3 is built from 13 residues. The trim removed 4 bases at V and 7 bases at J, leaving 4 bases unmatched. CDR1 and CDR2 from the germline V gene are SGHAT and FQDESV (reference sequence). The CDR3 bases are TGTGCCAGCAGCTCGGACAGGGGTGGTGGCTACACCTTC. Protein sequence: CASSSDRGGGYTF.

J is TRBJ2-3 and V is TRBV30; 7 positions agree with TRBD2. The CDR3 extends over 17 amino acids. Trimming took 2 bases from V and 6 from J; bases not matched to a gene: 17. From germline, CDR1 is GTSNPN and CDR2 SVGIG (reference sequence). CDR3 residues: CAWSYLPGLLIPDTQYF. The CDR3 DNA reads TGTGCCTGGAGTTACCTCCCGGGACTACTAATACCGGATACGCAGTATTTT.

The chain links TRBV5-1 to TRBJ1-4; 8 nucleotides align to TRBD1. Losses at the gene ends were 1 base for V and 5 bases for J; bases not matched to a gene: 1. From germline, CDR1 is SGHRS and CDR2 YFSETQ. The CDR3 runs to 14 residues. CDR3 DNA sequence: TGCGCCAGCAGCTTGACAGGGGGGAATGAAAAACTGTTTTTT. Its protein product is CASSLTGGNEKLFF. Complete variable domain (other parts from reference TRBV5-1 and TRBJ1-4): KAGVTQTPRYLIKTRGQQVTLSCSPISGHRSVSWYQQTPGQGLQFLFEYFSETQRNKGNFPGRFSGRQFSNSRSEMNVSTLELGDSALYLCASSLTGGNEKLFFGSGTQLSVL.

This sequence joins TRBV7-9 and TRBJ1-2; TRBD1 might be the D (6 bases). This CDR3 has 16 residues. The germline V gene has CDR1 SEHNR and CDR2 FQNEAQ (reference sequence). Deletions cut 1 base from V and 8 bases from J, with 20 bases between. CDR3: CASSLVQGTLYGGYTF. CDR3 coding DNA: TGTGCCAGCAGCTTAGTACAGGGTACGCTTTATGGAGGCTACACCTTC.

The rearrangement links TRBV19 to TRBJ1-2; 7 bases are a match to TRBD1. The CDR3 consists of 14 residues. Germline V gene sequence: CDR1 LNHDA, CDR2 SQIVND (reference sequence). Losses at the gene ends were 5 bases for V and 0 bases for J; bases not matched to a gene: 3. The CDR3 sequence: CASSRDSSNYGYTF. The CDR3 nucleotides read TGTGCCAGTAGTCGGGACAGCTCTAACTATGGCTACACCTTC.

This sequence joins TRBV4-3 and TRBJ1-2, with a tentative D call TRBD1 (5 bases). V was cut by 4 bases and J by 4 bases, with 10 bases left in between. This CDR3 is 13 amino acids long. Germline CDR1 is LGHNA and CDR2 is YSLEER. For the CDR3, the DNA is TGCGCCAGCAGCCTAGGACATCTCTATGGCTACACCTTC. This sequence encodes CASSLGHLYGYTF.

This chain joins TRBV5-8 and TRBJ2-7; a possible D gene is TRBD1 (5 bases). The CDR3 has 14 amino acids. V was cut by 0 bases and J by 3 bases, with 10 bases left in between. Germline CDR1 is SGHTS and CDR2 is YDEGEE. CDR3 in amino acids: CASSLGQGLYEQYF. The CDR3 DNA is TGTGCCAGCAGCTTGGGGCAGGGCCTCTACGAGCAGTACTTC.

This clone has only a few counts. This chain links TRBV4-3 with TRBJ1-6, with D uncertain. The CDR3 has 12 residues. Trimming removed 3 bases at V and 7 bases at J, with 4 bases between. Germline CDR1 is LGHNA and CDR2 is YSLEER. The CDR3 DNA reads TGCGCCAGCAGCCAGCTAAATTCACCCCTCCACTTT. Translated: CASSQLNSPLHF.

The V call is TRBV6-5, the J call TRBJ1-1; tentatively, D is TRBD1 (6 bases). This CDR3 region has 14 residues. Trimming cost V 1 base and J 7 bases, with 13 bases left between them. From germline, CDR1 is MNHEY and CDR2 SVGAGI. CDR3 nucleotides: TGTGCCAGCAGTTACTTGGCAGGGGCTAATGAAGCTTTCTTT. Translating it yields CASSYLAGANEAFF.

The chain recombines TRBV7-2 with TRBJ1-5; perhaps TRBD1 as D (5 bases). The V end was cut by 8 bases, the J end by 5 bases, with 13 bases between. CDR1 is SGHTA, CDR2 FQGNSA, per germline. This CDR3 contains 13 residues. CDR3 DNA sequence: TGTGCCAGCGGGGGGGTTGAGGATCAGCCCCAGCATTTT. It is translated as CASGGVEDQPQHF.

The rearrangement links TRBV7-2 to TRBJ2-6; 7 bases agree with TRBD1. Trimming cost V 4 bases and J 2 bases; bases outside gene matches: 5. The germline V gene has CDR1 SGHTA and CDR2 FQGNSA. This CDR3 has 16 amino acids. CDR3 residues: CASSSYRGPGANVLTF. The CDR3 DNA is TGTGCCAGCAGCTCGTACAGGGGACCTGGGGCCAACGTCCTGACTTTC.

The chain combines TRBV28 with TRBJ1-2; 8 nucleotides match TRBD1. Trimming cost V 8 bases and J 3 bases; bases outside gene matches: 14. The CDR3 sequence is 16 residues long. Germline CDR1 MDHEN, CDR2 SYDVKM. The CDR3 loop is CASFGYVGQGHYGYTF. The CDR3 DNA reads as TGTGCCAGCTTCGGCTACGTCGGACAGGGCCACTATGGCTACACCTTC.

V gene TRBV27 combines with J gene TRBJ2-2; maybe TRBD1 (5 bases). Trimming shortened V by 6 bases and J by 0 bases, and 11 bases separated the two germline ends. The CDR3 is 15 amino acids. Germline V gives CDR1 MNHEY, CDR2 SMNVEV (reference sequence). The CDR3 sequence: CASRLGRPNTGELFF. The CDR3, as DNA: TGTGCCAGCAGGTTGGGGCGGCCGAACACCGGGGAGCTGTTTTTT.

The chain carries TRBV4-3 and TRBJ2-5; 16 bases are a match to TRBD2. The CDR3 runs 18 residues. The V gene end was trimmed by 4 bases and the J gene end by 7 bases; junction bases not matched to a gene: 12. Germline loops: CDR1 LGHNA, CDR2 YSLEER. The CDR3 bases are TGCGCCAGCAGCCGGGATGGGACTAGCGGGGGGGCCGAGGGGACCCAGTACTTC. Its protein is CASSRDGTSGGAEGTQYF.

This rearrangement joins TRBV6-1 to TRBJ1-5; D might be TRBD1 (5 bases). The V and J ends lost 0 bases and 2 bases respectively, with 11 bases between them. The CDR3 consists of 16 residues. CDR1 is MNHNS, CDR2 SASEGT, per germline. CDR3 nucleotides: TGTGCCAGCAGTGAAGCCGCGGGGACCCGCAATCAGCCCCAGCATTTT. Translated: CASSEAAGTRNQPQHF.